These T cell receptor beta chains were read from a single sample in a study of OX40 agonist ivuxolimab in advanced cancers. Measured with immunoSEQ multiplex PCR; TCRdb has only the in-frame clones, and not every one. The table lists tens of thousands of clones, 89% of them singletons. Source: CD4+ or CD8+ T cells sorted from blood, taken in a trial of the OX40 agonist ivuxolimab. Every receptor here comes from an adult with an advanced solid tumor such as melanoma, head and neck, liver or kidney cancer. The CDR3 runs from the conserved cysteine through the conserved F or W. D genes are given only for firm matches. Size is stated for part of the rows, as once, few or many counts, or as a class when the clone is expanded.

d_call	v_call	clone_size	j_call	cdr3_aa	cdr3_nt
-	TRBV20-1	-	TRBJ1-2	CSASLDYGYTF	TGCAGTGCTAGCCTCGACTATGGCTACACCTTC
-	TRBV6-5	-	TRBJ1-2	CASSSRGAFGYTF	TGTGCCAGCAGTAGCAGGGGAGCGTTCGGCTACACCTTC
-	TRBV29-1	-	TRBJ2-3	CSVESGRTDTQYF	TGCAGCGTTGAGTCAGGTCGCACAGATACGCAGTATTTT
-	TRBV7-2	-	TRBJ2-1	CASSVSSSSYNEQFF	TGTGCCAGCAGCGTCTCTAGCTCGTCCTACAATGAGCAGTTCTTC
-	TRBV5-1	-	TRBJ2-2	CASSLPVANTGELFF	TGCGCCAGCAGCTTGCCCGTGGCGAACACCGGGGAGCTGTTTTTT
-	TRBV27	once	TRBJ1-5	CASSVRGGSQPQHF	TGTGCCAGCAGTGTTAGGGGAGGGAGCCAGCCCCAGCATTTT
-	TRBV10-3	-	TRBJ1-5	CAISARQDPDQPQHF	TGTGCCATCAGTGCCCGACAGGACCCCGATCAGCCCCAGCATTTT
-	TRBV7-9	-	TRBJ1-5	CASSATGPREPQHF	TGTGCCAGCAGCGCGACAGGTCCGAGGGAGCCCCAGCATTTT
TRBD1	TRBV6-6	-	TRBJ1-1	CASSPQGAGEAFF	TGTGCCAGCAGTCCCCAGGGGGCCGGTGAAGCTTTCTTT
TRBD2	TRBV2	-	TRBJ2-1	CAIHGGRANEQFF	TGTGCCATTCACGGCGGGAGGGCCAATGAGCAGTTCTTC
TRBD2	TRBV5-1	-	TRBJ2-7	CASSWALADASEQYF	TGCGCCAGCAGCTGGGCCCTAGCGGACGCGTCCGAGCAGTACTTC
TRBD1	TRBV15	once	TRBJ1-2	CATSRDSQGHYGYTF	TGTGCCACCAGCAGAGATTCACAGGGGCACTATGGCTACACCTTC
-	TRBV7-9	-	TRBJ2-5	CASSLGLAQETQYF	TGTGCCAGCAGCTTAGGGCTAGCCCAAGAGACCCAGTACTTC
-	TRBV6-4	-	TRBJ2-2	CASSDSGAVGTGELFF	TGTGCCAGCAGTGACTCCGGGGCCGTGGGGACCGGGGAGCTGTTTTTT
-	TRBV11-2	-	TRBJ1-1	CASSLTGSPPKAFF	TGTGCCAGCAGCCTCACAGGGTCCCCTCCGAAGGCTTTCTTT
-	TRBV9	-	TRBJ1-6	CASSVHRVDSPLHF	TGTGCCAGCAGCGTACACAGGGTGGATTCACCCCTCCACTTT
-	TRBV2	-	TRBJ2-3	CASSEEQGTDTQYF	TGTGCCAGCAGTGAAGAGCAAGGCACAGATACGCAGTATTTT
TRBD2	TRBV29-1	-	TRBJ2-1	CSIPPGLAAYNEQFF	TGCAGCATACCGCCGGGACTAGCGGCTTACAATGAGCAGTTCTTC
TRBD1	TRBV29-1	-	TRBJ1-2	CSSQGAPNYGYTF	TGCAGCTCCCAGGGGGCTCCTAACTATGGCTACACCTTC
-	TRBV5-1	-	TRBJ2-3	CASRYRDTDTQYF	TGCGCCAGCAGGTACCGGGACACAGATACGCAGTATTTT
-	TRBV2	-	TRBJ1-5	CASSARQYNQPQHF	TGTGCCAGCAGTGCTCGACAGTACAATCAGCCCCAGCATTTT
-	TRBV15	once	TRBJ2-1	CATSRVIRTVNEQFF	TGTGCCACCAGCAGAGTTATAAGGACGGTTAATGAGCAGTTCTTC
-	TRBV6-5	few	TRBJ2-5	CASSWNRAGETQYF	TGTGCCAGCAGTTGGAACAGGGCAGGGGAGACCCAGTACTTC
TRBD2	TRBV10-3	-	TRBJ2-3	CAISESGGTDTQYF	TGTGCCATCAGTGAGTCCGGGGGGACAGATACGCAGTATTTT
-	TRBV28	-	TRBJ2-3	CASSPAGRATQYF	TGTGCCAGCAGTCCCGCAGGGCGGGCTACGCAGTATTTT
-	TRBV5-5	-	TRBJ1-5	CASSLFVGQPQHF	TGTGCCAGCAGCTTGTTTGTGGGGCAGCCCCAGCATTTT
TRBD1	TRBV2	-	TRBJ1-1	CASSETGGWNTEAFF	TGTGCCAGCAGTGAAACAGGGGGATGGAACACTGAAGCTTTCTTT
-	TRBV15	-	TRBJ2-7	CATSRGRLSYEQYF	TGTGCCACCAGCAGAGGCCGCCTCTCTTACGAGCAGTACTTC
TRBD2	TRBV5-1	-	TRBJ2-7	CASSSAGAGEQYF	TGCGCCAGCAGCTCAGCGGGAGCCGGCGAGCAGTACTTC
-	TRBV27	-	TRBJ2-7	CASSFRLTYEQYF	TGTGCCAGCAGTTTCCGACTGACTTACGAGCAGTACTTC
-	TRBV5-1	-	TRBJ2-1	CASSLEGLIYNEQFF	TGCGCCAGCAGCTTGGAGGGGCTAATCTACAATGAGCAGTTCTTC
-	TRBV5-1	-	TRBJ2-1	CASGPPIASSYNEQFF	TGCGCCAGCGGCCCACCGATCGCAAGCTCCTACAATGAGCAGTTCTTC
-	TRBV7-8	-	TRBJ1-5	CASSPGRVGVGSNQPQHF	TGTGCCAGCAGCCCCGGGAGGGTCGGGGTAGGAAGCAATCAGCCCCAGCATTTT
TRBD2	TRBV7-2	-	TRBJ2-3	CASSLGQLAADTQYF	TGTGCCAGCAGCTTAGGCCAACTAGCGGCAGATACGCAGTATTTT
-	TRBV5-1	-	TRBJ2-3	CASRVRDSARGTQYF	TGCGCCAGTCGAGTGCGGGACTCGGCGCGGGGTACGCAGTATTTT
-	TRBV7-9	-	TRBJ1-1	CASSFREMAEAFF	TGTGCCAGCAGCTTTAGGGAGATGGCTGAAGCTTTCTTT
-	TRBV7-3	-	TRBJ1-1	CASSLGRQNTEAFF	TGTGCCAGCAGCTTAGGGAGACAGAACACTGAAGCTTTCTTT
-	TRBV7-9	-	TRBJ1-1	CASSQQGSGNTEAFF	TGTGCCAGCAGCCAGCAAGGGTCGGGGAACACTGAAGCTTTCTTT
TRBD1	TRBV5-1	-	TRBJ2-7	CASSNTRGQFEQYF	TGCGCCAGCAGCAATACTAGGGGGCAATTCGAGCAGTACTTC
TRBD1	TRBV5-4	-	TRBJ1-2	CASSLGQGAYGYTF	TGTGCCAGCAGCTTAGGACAGGGGGCCTATGGCTACACCTTC
TRBD1	TRBV2	-	TRBJ1-5	CASRVQGQGGQPQHF	TGTGCCAGCAGAGTACAGGGGCAAGGTGGTCAGCCCCAGCATTTT
TRBD1	TRBV6-6	once	TRBJ1-2	CASSRPDRAGGYTF	TGTGCCAGCAGCCGACCGGACAGGGCCGGGGGCTACACCTTC
-	TRBV6-1	-	TRBJ1-3	CASSEAGGRSGNTIYF	TGTGCCAGCAGTGAAGCTGGTGGCCGCTCTGGAAACACCATATATTTT
-	TRBV18	-	TRBJ1-1	CASSRQGTQGKSTEAFF	TGTGCCAGCTCACGGCAGGGGACCCAAGGGAAGAGCACTGAAGCTTTCTTT
-	TRBV2	-	TRBJ2-5	CASALSGGTQYF	TGTGCCAGCGCACTATCTGGGGGGACCCAGTACTTC
-	TRBV7-2	-	TRBJ2-2	CASSARVVTGELFF	TGTGCCAGCAGCGCCCGGGTGGTCACCGGGGAGCTGTTTTTT
-	TRBV5-1	-	TRBJ1-2	CASSLGSENYGYTF	TGCGCCAGCAGCTTGGGGTCCGAGAACTATGGCTACACCTTC
TRBD1	TRBV7-2	-	TRBJ1-2	CASSYDRGYGYTF	TGTGCCAGCAGCTATGACAGGGGCTATGGCTACACCTTC
-	TRBV28	-	TRBJ1-1	CASSHIEAFF	TGTGCCAGCAGCCACATTGAAGCTTTCTTT
-	TRBV18	-	TRBJ2-1	CASSPPSRTYYNEQFF	TGTGCCAGCTCACCACCGAGTCGGACCTATTACAATGAGCAGTTCTTC
TRBD1	TRBV19	-	TRBJ1-2	CASRTRGTNYGYTF	TGTGCCAGTAGAACCAGGGGGACTAACTATGGCTACACCTTC
TRBD2	TRBV11-2	-	TRBJ2-5	CASSFALAGFQYF	TGTGCCAGCAGCTTCGCACTAGCGGGGTTCCAGTACTTC
TRBD1	TRBV4-1	-	TRBJ2-3	CASSRDRGLNTDTQYF	TGCGCCAGCAGTCGTGACAGGGGCCTTAACACAGATACGCAGTATTTT
-	TRBV5-5	-	TRBJ1-4	CASSLAAISNEKLFF	TGTGCCAGCAGCTTGGCGGCCATCAGTAATGAAAAACTGTTTTTT
-	TRBV30	-	TRBJ2-5	CAWSVNRGSGRKETQYF	TGTGCCTGGAGTGTAAACAGAGGGTCAGGCAGGAAAGAGACCCAGTACTTC
TRBD2	TRBV5-1	-	TRBJ2-5	CASGSGGAGETQYF	TGCGCCAGCGGCAGCGGGGGGGCCGGAGAGACCCAGTACTTC
TRBD1	TRBV7-9	-	TRBJ2-6	CASSPPGQGAAGANVLTF	TGTGCCAGCAGCCCACCGGGACAGGGGGCGGCTGGGGCCAACGTCCTGACTTTC